A single sample is the source of the 25 T cell receptor beta chains below, sequenced in a study of tumor-infiltrating lymphocytes in primary liver carcinoma. A primer in the constant region served to generate TCR beta cDNA from roughly 450 ng of total RNA. What produced the TCR beta libraries was three nested multiplex PCR rounds using slightly modified ARM-PCR. In the first two PCR rounds, TRBV1-TRBV30 forward primers were paired with a C-beta reverse primer, and each round lasted around 10 cycles. MiXCR, applied by TCRdb to the multiplex PCR reads, yields one record per CDR3 protein. This sample has about 110,000 distinct CDR3 sequences; 55% to 65% occur once, and the top ten carry around 9.7%. From about 20-30 mg of unsorted bulk tissue, DNA and RNA were co-extracted together. The specimen sequenced was liver tumor tissue from sampling region 1. The subset is: tumor region T1, superior pole. The source is a woman aged 60 to 75 with primary liver carcinoma and hepatitis B virus infection.

V and J are TRBV28 and TRBJ1-6; perhaps TRBD1 as D (5 bases). The ends were cut back, 6 bases at V and 8 bases at J, with 17 bases in the middle. Germline V lookup: CDR1 MDHEN, CDR2 SYDVKM. This CDR3 region has 15 residues. DNA of the CDR3: TGTGCCAGCAGCCTAAAGGGGAACCCACATTCACCCCTCCACTTT. Its protein is CASSLKGNPHSPLHF.

The CDR3, as DNA: TGTGCCAGCAGTTTTGGGGACAAACCTGAAGCTTTCTTT. Protein product: CASSFGDKPEAFF. V gene TRBV28 combines with J gene TRBJ1-1; D may be TRBD1 (6 bases). CDR1 is MDHEN and CDR2 is SYDVKM in the germline V gene. The CDR3 runs to 13 residues. Trimming removed 3 bases from V and 6 bases from J, with 11 bases in between.

About this clonotype: One end of the junction fails to match germline, which may point to a read error. The gene calls are TRBV7-9 and TRBJ2-2; unclear D gene. Germline V gene lookup returns CDR1 SEHNR and CDR2 FQNEAQ (reference sequence). The CDR3 spans 13 residues. This chain's CDR3 is CVSSFENTGELFF. The DNA of the CDR3 is TGTGTCAGCAGCTTTGAGAACACCGGGGAGCTGTTTTTT. Full variable domain (outside the CDR3, taken from reference TRBV7-9 and TRBJ2-2): DTGVSQNPRHKITKRGQNVTFRCDPISEHNRLYWYRQTLGQGPEFLTYFQNEAQLEKSRLLSDRFSAERPKGSFSTLEIQRTEQGDSAMYLCVSSFENTGELFFGEGSRLTVL.

This clonotype was detected a few times. This chain connects TRBV29-1 to TRBJ2-3; 14 positions match TRBD2. The CDR3 contains 14 residues. The germline V gene encodes CDR1 SQVTM and CDR2 ANQGSEA. J gave up 5 bases and V 8 bases, and 6 bases lay outside the gene matches. CDR3 sequence reads: CSTLTSGRVDTQYF. The CDR3 DNA sequence: TGCAGCACCCTGACTAGCGGGAGGGTAGATACGCAGTATTTT.

This clonotype was detected only a few times. This rearrangement joins TRBV28 to TRBJ1-5; D is uncertain. This CDR3 region has 16 residues. Germline values: CDR1 MDHEN, CDR2 SYDVKM. V lost 5 bases and J lost 3, with 17 bases in between. The CDR3 coding sequence is TGTGCCAGCAGTGGATTTTCCCATGACCCCAATCAGCCCCAGCATTTT. This codes for CASSGFSHDPNQPQHF. Complete variable domain (other parts from reference TRBV28 and TRBJ1-5): DVKVTQSSRYLVKRTGEKVFLECVQDMDHENMFWYRQDPGLGLRLIYFSYDVKMKEKGDIPEGYSVSREKKERFSLILESASTNQTSMYLCASSGFSHDPNQPQHFGDGTRLSIL.

Details on this clonotype: A much larger clonotype is one base distant, so this may be a read error. The rearrangement joins TRBV12-3 or TRBV12-4 to TRBJ2-7; no clear D gene. The CDR3 runs 13 residues. The V end was cut by 8 bases, the J end by 0 bases, with 11 bases between. CDR3 protein: CASALESSYEQYF. CDR3 bases: TGTGCCAGCGCGCTCGAGAGCTCCTACGAGCAGTACTTC.

The chain combines TRBV11-3 with TRBJ2-7, with TRBD2 matching 7 bases. The germline V gene encodes CDR1 SGHNT and CDR2 YENEEA. This CDR3 spans 14 amino acids. CDR3 residues: CASCLSGREHEQYF. The CDR3 region has the DNA TGTGCTAGCTGCCTAAGCGGGCGGGAGCACGAGCAGTACTTC.

Comments on this clonotype: Compared with germline, one end of the junction differs, possibly owing to a read error. This chain uses TRBV11-3 with TRBJ2-3; D is ambiguous. This CDR3 is built from 13 residues. CDR1 SGHNT and CDR2 YENEEA come from the germline V gene. CDR3: CASILTPTDTRYF. As DNA, the CDR3 is TGTGCCAGCATCTTAACACCCACAGATACGCGGTATTTT.

This chain connects TRBV28 to TRBJ2-7; the D is unclear. The CDR3 loop spans 11 amino acids. Deletions cut 10 bases from V and 4 bases from J, with 11 bases between. In germline, CDR1 is MDHEN, CDR2 SYDVKM. The CDR3 protein is CATSSVYEQYF. In DNA, the CDR3 is TGTGCCACCTCCTCGGTGTACGAGCAGTACTTC.

To note about this clonotype: The junction does not match germline at one end; this may be a read error. The V call is TRBV7-9, the J call TRBJ2-3, with 12 positions matching TRBD2. Germline V gene lookup returns CDR1 SEHNR and CDR2 FQNEAQ (reference sequence). The CDR3 sequence is 12 residues long. The CDR3 loop reads CVSSAGTSGQYF. The CDR3 DNA reads TGTGTCAGCAGCGCGGGGACTAGCGGGCAATATTTT.

In the case of this clonotype: This may be a read error: a much more frequent sequence differs by one nucleotide. The J gene is TRBJ1-1, the V gene TRBV12-3 or TRBV12-4, with 10 bases matching TRBD1. This CDR3 region has 13 residues. V shed 6 bases and J 10 bases; nucleotides not matched to a gene: 8. The CDR3 is CASSLKGQGRAFF. CDR3 DNA sequence: TGTGCCAGCAGCCTTAAGGGACAGGGGAGAGCTTTCTTT.

Comment on this clonotype: The junction departs from germline at one end; a sequencing error may be responsible. V is TRBV7-8 and J is TRBJ2-3; 8 positions match TRBD2. Germline V gene sequence: CDR1 SGHVS, CDR2 FQNEAQ. The CDR3 has 16 amino acids. The CDR3, as DNA: TGTGGCAGCAGCTCGCAAGCGGGAGTGTCCACAGATACGCAGTATTTT. It translates to CGSSSQAGVSTDTQYF.

The sample holds one count of this clonotype. This may arise from a read error, as a much more abundant clone is one base away. This chain joins TRBV28 and TRBJ1-1; 7 bases align to TRBD1. This CDR3 contains 15 residues. The germline CDR1 and CDR2 sequences are MDHEN and SYDVKM. CDR3 bases: TGTGCCAGCAGTCCGGCAGGGGGGGCGGTTACTGAAGCTTCCTTT. Its protein product is CASSPAGGAVTEASF.

This clonotype is a singleton in its sample. This may arise from a read error, as a much more abundant clone is one base away. The chain couples TRBV6-1 to TRBJ1-3, with a possible D match to TRBD1 (5 bases). CDR3 length: 16 amino acids. V shed 7 bases and J shed 2 bases, with 18 bases lying between them. Germline V lookup: CDR1 MNHNS, CDR2 SASEGT. The CDR3 DNA sequence: TGTGCCAGCAACCCGCCCCAGGGCCGCCCTGGAAACACCATATATTTT. This codes for CASNPPQGRPGNTIYF.

This clonotype was observed once. Relative to the germline gene, one junction end is altered; a read error may explain this. This chain uses TRBV6-5 with TRBJ2-7, with D perhaps assigned TRBD1 or TRBD2 (5 bases each). The CDR3 consists of 15 residues. The germline V gene encodes CDR1 MNHEY and CDR2 SVGAGI. This CDR3 reads CAGSYSDEGSCEQYF. CDR3 nucleotides: TGTGCCGGCAGTTACTCAGACGAGGGGAGCTGCGAGCAGTACTTC.

CDR3 DNA sequence: TGTGCCAGCAGCTTAGCTGTCCCGACTAAGCAGTTCTTC. This gives the protein CASSLAVPTKQFF. This chain uses TRBV11-3 with TRBJ2-1; tentatively, D is TRBD2 (5 bases). The CDR3 is made up of 13 amino acids. The ends were cut back, 1 base at V and 11 bases at J, with 12 bases in the middle. Germline V gives CDR1 SGHNT, CDR2 YENEEA.

This rearrangement joins TRBV18 to TRBJ1-3, with D possibly TRBD1 on 5 matching bases. The germline V gene encodes CDR1 KGHSH and CDR2 LQKENI. The CDR3 spans 13 residues. Trimming removed 2 bases at V and 9 bases at J, with 11 bases between. CDR3 nucleotide sequence: TGTGCCAGCTCACCAGGGACCCCTGGCACCATATATTTT. As protein: CASSPGTPGTIYF.

This clonotype was seen ten or more times. The chain has TRBV6-1 and TRBJ2-7; D is possibly TRBD1 or TRBD2 (8 bases each). Trimming pared 10 bases from V and 0 bases from J, leaving 28 bases between. CDR1 is MNHNS and CDR2 is SASEGT in the germline V gene. The CDR3 loop spans 18 amino acids. As DNA, the CDR3 is TGTGCCATCCCGGGGGGGGACAGGCACCACCTAAGCTCCTACGAGCAGTACTTC. This encodes CAIPGGDRHHLSSYEQYF.

With regard to this clonotype: A much larger clone sits a single nucleotide away, making a read error possible. V and J are TRBV29-1 and TRBJ2-3; D is undetermined. The CDR3 is 14 amino acids. Germline V gene sequence: CDR1 SQVTM, CDR2 ANQGSEA. DNA for the CDR3: TGCAGCGTTGACGTGGTGAGCCGCACAAATACGCAGTATTTT. Its protein is CSVDVVSRTNTQYF.

On this clonotype itself: Since the CDR3 does not end with the conserved phenylalanine or tryptophan, this likely comes from a read error. The chain uses TRBV29-1 and TRBJ2-3, with TRBD1 matching over 10 bases. The CDR3 is 16 amino acids. The germline V gene has CDR1 SQVTM and CDR2 ANQGSEA. V dropped 0 bases and J dropped 2; count of bases not matched to a gene: 5. CDR3 loop: CSVEERDRGYTDTQYY. The DNA of the CDR3 is TGCAGCGTTGAAGAAAGGGACAGGGGCTACACAGATACGCAGTATTAT.

A remark on this clonotype: A junction boundary mismatches the germline segment, possibly from a read error. This sequence joins TRBV7-8 and TRBJ2-3, with 10 bases identical to TRBD2. Germline assignment: CDR1 SGHVS and CDR2 FQNEAQ. The CDR3 runs 18 residues. The CDR3 coding sequence is TGTGCCTGCAGACCTTTAGCGGGAGGCCCATACGGCAGGAATACGCAGTATTTT. The encoded protein is CACRPLAGGPYGRNTQYF.

The chain recombines TRBV7-9 with TRBJ2-5; D is uncertain. CDR1 is SEHNR, CDR2 FQNEAQ, per germline (reference sequence). Trimming removed 0 bases from V and 6 bases from J, with 8 bases in between. This CDR3 spans 13 amino acids. CDR3: CASSLAPRQTQYF. The CDR3 DNA reads TGTGCCAGCAGCTTAGCGCCGCGGCAGACCCAGTACTTC.

The chain employs TRBV11-3 and TRBJ2-1; D uncertain. In germline, CDR1 is SGHNT, CDR2 YENEEA. With 7 bases removed from V and 4 bases from J, the gap between germline ends came to 20 bases. CDR3 length: 16 residues. The CDR3 region is CASNSAGDSNYNEQFF. CDR3 in DNA: TGTGCCAGCAACTCCGCCGGAGATTCCAATTACAATGAGCAGTTCTTC.

At least ten counts were recorded for this clonotype. The rearrangement joins TRBV6-5 to TRBJ2-2; D may correspond to TRBD1 or TRBD2 (5 bases each). Germline CDR1 MNHEY, CDR2 SVGAGI. This CDR3 region has 16 residues. The germline V and J ends were trimmed by 0 bases and 5 bases, with 13 bases remaining between them. The CDR3 reads CASSYSPGTGTGELFF. CDR3 coding DNA: TGTGCCAGCAGTTACTCTCCGGGGACGGGGACCGGGGAGCTGTTTTTT.

This clonotype was seen many times. This chain connects TRBV12-3 or TRBV12-4 to TRBJ1-2; 11 bases match TRBD1. The CDR3 runs 15 residues. The V segment lost 6 bases and the J segment 6 bases; nucleotides outside the gene matches: 9. This CDR3 reads CASRSGTGGVHGYTF. DNA for the CDR3: TGTGCCAGCAGAAGCGGGACAGGGGGGGTCCATGGCTACACCTTC.